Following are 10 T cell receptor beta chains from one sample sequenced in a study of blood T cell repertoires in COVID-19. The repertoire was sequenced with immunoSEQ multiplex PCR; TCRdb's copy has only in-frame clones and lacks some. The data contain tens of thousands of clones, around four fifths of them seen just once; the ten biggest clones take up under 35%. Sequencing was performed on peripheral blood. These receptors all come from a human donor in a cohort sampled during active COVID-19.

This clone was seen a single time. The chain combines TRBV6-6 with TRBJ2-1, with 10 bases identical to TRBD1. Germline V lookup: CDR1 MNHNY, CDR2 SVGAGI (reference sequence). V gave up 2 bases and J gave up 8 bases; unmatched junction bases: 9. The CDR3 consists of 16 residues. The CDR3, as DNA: TGTGCCAGCAGTTACCCCGGGACTGGGACAGGGGATGAGCAGTTCTTC. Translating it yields CASSYPGTGTGDEQFF.

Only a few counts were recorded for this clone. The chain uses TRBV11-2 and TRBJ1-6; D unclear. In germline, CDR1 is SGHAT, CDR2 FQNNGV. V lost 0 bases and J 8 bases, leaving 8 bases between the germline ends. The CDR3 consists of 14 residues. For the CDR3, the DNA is TGTGCCAGCAGCTTAGATCTATCGGATTCACCCCTCCACTTT. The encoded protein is CASSLDLSDSPLHF.

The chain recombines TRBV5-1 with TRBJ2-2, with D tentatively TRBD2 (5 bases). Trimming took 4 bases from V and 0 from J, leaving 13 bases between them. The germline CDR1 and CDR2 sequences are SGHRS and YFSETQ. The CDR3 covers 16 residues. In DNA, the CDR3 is TGCGCCAGCAGCCGGGTGGACTCCCCGAACACCGGGGAGCTGTTTTTT. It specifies CASSRVDSPNTGELFF.

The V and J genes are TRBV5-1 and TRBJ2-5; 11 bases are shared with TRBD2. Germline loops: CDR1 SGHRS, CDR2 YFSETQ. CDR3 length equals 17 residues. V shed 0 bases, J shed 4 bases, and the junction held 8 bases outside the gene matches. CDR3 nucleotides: TGCGCCAGCAGCTTGGCCCTAGCGGGGGGCGACGGAGAGACCCAGTACTTC. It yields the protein CASSLALAGGDGETQYF.

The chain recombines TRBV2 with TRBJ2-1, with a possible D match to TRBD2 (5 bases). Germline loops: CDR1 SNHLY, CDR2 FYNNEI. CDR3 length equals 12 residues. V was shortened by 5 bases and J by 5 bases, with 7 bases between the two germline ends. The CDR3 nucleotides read TGTGCCAGCAGTTGGGGAGACAATGAGCAGTTCTTC. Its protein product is CASSWGDNEQFF.

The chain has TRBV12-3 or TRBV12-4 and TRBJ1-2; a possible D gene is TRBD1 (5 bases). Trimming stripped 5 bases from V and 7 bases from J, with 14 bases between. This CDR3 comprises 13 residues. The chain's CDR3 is CASSPLQGGGYTF. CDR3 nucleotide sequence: TGTGCCAGCAGTCCTTTGCAGGGAGGTGGCTACACCTTC.

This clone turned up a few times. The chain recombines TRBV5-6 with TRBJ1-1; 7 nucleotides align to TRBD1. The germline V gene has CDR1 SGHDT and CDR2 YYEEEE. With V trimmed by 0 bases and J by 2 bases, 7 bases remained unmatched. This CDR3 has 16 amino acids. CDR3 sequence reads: CASSLVRDRPNTEAFF. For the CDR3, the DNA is TGTGCCAGCAGCTTGGTTCGGGACAGACCAAACACTGAAGCTTTCTTT.

The CDR3 reads CASSILTGFLSTDTQYF. Here the CDR3 DNA reads TGTGCCAGCAGTATTTTAACAGGGTTTCTTAGCACAGATACGCAGTATTTT. This sequence joins TRBV28 and TRBJ2-3; D possibly corresponds to TRBD1 (6 bases). Germline V gene data show CDR1 as MDHEN and CDR2 as SYDVKM. This CDR3 has 17 amino acids. V lost 5 bases, J lost 0 bases, and 18 bases lay in between.

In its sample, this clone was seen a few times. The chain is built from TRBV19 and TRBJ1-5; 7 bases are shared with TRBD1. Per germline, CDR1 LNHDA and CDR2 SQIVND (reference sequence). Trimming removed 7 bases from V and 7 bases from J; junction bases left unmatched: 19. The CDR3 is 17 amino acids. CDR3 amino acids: CASTTDRAILARQPQHF. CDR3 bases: TGTGCCAGTACGACAGACAGGGCGATCCTAGCAAGGCAGCCCCAGCATTTT.

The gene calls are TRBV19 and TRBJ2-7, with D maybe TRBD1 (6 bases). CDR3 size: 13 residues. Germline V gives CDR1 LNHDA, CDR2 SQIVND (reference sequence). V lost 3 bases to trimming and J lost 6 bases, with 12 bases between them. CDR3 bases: TGTGCCAGTAGTATTTCAGGGGTCAGCGAGCAGTACTTC. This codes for CASSISGVSEQYF.